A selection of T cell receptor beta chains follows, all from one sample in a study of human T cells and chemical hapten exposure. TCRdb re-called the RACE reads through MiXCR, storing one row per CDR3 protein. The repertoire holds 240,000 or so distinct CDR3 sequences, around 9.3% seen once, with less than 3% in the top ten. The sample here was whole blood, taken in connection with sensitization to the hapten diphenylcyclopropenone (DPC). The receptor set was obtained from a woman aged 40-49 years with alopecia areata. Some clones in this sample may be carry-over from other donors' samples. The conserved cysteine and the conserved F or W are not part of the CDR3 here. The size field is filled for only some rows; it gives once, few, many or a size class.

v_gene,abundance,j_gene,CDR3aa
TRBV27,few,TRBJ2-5,ASSSVGLQETQY
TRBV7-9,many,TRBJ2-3,ASSLARDRADTQY
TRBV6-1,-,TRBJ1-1,ASSLEGQAPF
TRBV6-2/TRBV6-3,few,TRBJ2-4,ASSYGGSSKNIQY
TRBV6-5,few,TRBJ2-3,ASSYRLDRDTQY
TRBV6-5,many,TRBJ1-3,ASSLTGTGVVSGNTIY
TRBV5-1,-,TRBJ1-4,ASTMGTGSEKLF
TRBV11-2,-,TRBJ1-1,ASSLGRGSDTEAF
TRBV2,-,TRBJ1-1,ASSLGQQNTEAF
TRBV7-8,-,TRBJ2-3,ASSFRAADTQY
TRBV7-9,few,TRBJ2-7,ASSLGTPYEQY
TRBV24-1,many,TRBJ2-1,ATSDLASPIPHEQF
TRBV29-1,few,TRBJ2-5,STGTGGLETQY
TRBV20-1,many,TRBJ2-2,SARNTGELF
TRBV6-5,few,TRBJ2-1,ASSSTGTAYNEQF
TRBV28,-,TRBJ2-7,ASSFLSEQY
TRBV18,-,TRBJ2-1,ASSQQRSYNEQF
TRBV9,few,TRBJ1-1,ASSVGGYNTEAF
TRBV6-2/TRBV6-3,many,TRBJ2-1,ASRRFPGLGDNEQF
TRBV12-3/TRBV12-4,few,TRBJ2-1,ASSLFDEGHEQF
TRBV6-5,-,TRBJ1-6,ASRSGQGEYSPLH
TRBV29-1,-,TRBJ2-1,SVRTGTYNEQF
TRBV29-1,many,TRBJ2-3,GGETDTQY
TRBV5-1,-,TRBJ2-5,ASSLGQGGQETQY
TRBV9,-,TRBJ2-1,ASTPRDRTYNEQF
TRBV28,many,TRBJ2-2,ASSSPLREGPTGELF
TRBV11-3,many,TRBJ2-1,ASSLGGTSGDNEQF
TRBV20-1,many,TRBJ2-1,SARDRAIRYNEQF
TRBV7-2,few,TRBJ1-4,ASSSRGTLGGKLL
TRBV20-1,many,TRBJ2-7,SARVTLLGHLPLSGNEQY
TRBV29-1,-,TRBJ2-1,SVGKGARNEQF